This TCR beta chain was documented in a study of early T cells in non-severe SARS-CoV-2 infection. Unique molecular identifier tags were affixed to discrete cDNA molecules. One entry per CDR3 protein results from TCRdb running MiXCR on the 5' RACE reads. Of fewer than 85,000 distinct CDR3 sequences in the sample, roughly 15% were seen once. In its sample, this clonotype was seen many times. The antigen is undetermined. Germline CDR1 is LGHDT and CDR2 is YNNKEL (reference sequence). V lost 4 bases and J 11 bases, leaving 14 bases between the germline ends. CDR3 length: 12 residues. Study conclusions and caveats: Matching results from VDJdb favored anti-spike CD8 responses, leaving private and CD4 specificities undetected.

The V and J genes are TRBV3-1 and TRBJ1-1, with a tentative D call TRBD1 (6 bases). The clonotype originates from an adult who was a healthcare worker with PCR-confirmed SARS-CoV-2 infection or an uninfected control (not recorded which). The sample consisted of whole blood, taken at baseline. CDR3 in DNA: TGTGCCAGCAGCCGGTGGCAGGGGTATGCTTTCTTT. It is translated as CASSRWQGYAFF.